This entry lists 32 T cell receptor beta chains sequenced from one sample in a study of regulatory T cells in long-lasting Graves disease. Sample time point: persistent/refractory GD, antithyroid drugs over 5 years with positive TRAb. RNA extracted from PBMCs served as the sequencing template. Sequencing libraries for TCR beta were prepared with iRepertoire HTBI primers and Arm-PCR of CDR3 regions. TCRdb recomputed calls from the multiplex PCR reads with MiXCR, one row per CDR3 protein. The repertoire holds 400,000 or so distinct CDR3 sequences, with around 24% as singletons. The specimen comprised peripheral blood mononuclear cells (PBMCs), sampled when the disease was refractory, from a patient treated with antithyroid drugs. The receptors were sampled from a female donor with Graves disease.

The V call is TRBV6-5, the J call TRBJ1-5, with a tentative D call TRBD1 (6 bases). Between the trimmed V and J ends, which lost 0 bases and 0 bases, there was a span of 15 bases. This CDR3 has 18 amino acids. Germline V gene data show CDR1 as MNHEY and CDR2 as SVGAGI. The CDR3 bases are TGTGCCAGCAGTTACTCGAAGGGGGAGCGTCATAGCAATCAGCCCCAGCATTTT. Protein: CASSYSKGERHSNQPQHF.

Worth noting for this clonotype: A much larger clone lies one base from this, so it may be a read error. The rearrangement joins TRBV28 to TRBJ1-1; no clear D gene. Germline lookup yields CDR1 MDHEN and CDR2 SYDVKM. The CDR3 extends over 14 amino acids. The CDR3 protein is CASSLWGANIEAFF. The CDR3 DNA follows: TGTGCCAGCAGTTTATGGGGTGCGAACATTGAAGCTTTCTTT.

This chain links TRBV29-1 with TRBJ2-7; TRBD1 aligns across 9 bases. The CDR3 consists of 15 residues. The V gene's germline CDR1 is SQVTM and CDR2 ANQGSEA. The junction had 13 bases not matched to a gene; V was cut back by 6 bases and J by 4 bases. The CDR3 protein is CSVITGTGSVYEQYF. For the CDR3, the DNA is TGCAGCGTGATCACCGGGACAGGGAGCGTATACGAGCAGTACTTC.

This clonotype occurred many times. This chain joins TRBV2 and TRBJ2-5; D assignment may be TRBD1 or TRBD2 (5 bases each). The CDR3 has 11 amino acids. Trimming shortened V by 4 bases and J by 5 bases, and 5 bases separated the two germline ends. In germline, CDR1 is SNHLY, CDR2 FYNNEI. For the CDR3, the DNA is TGTGCCAGCAGTGGGGGGGAGACCCAGTACTTC. Amino acid sequence: CASSGGETQYF.

DNA of the CDR3: TGTGCCAGTAGTATCCTGAGCTCTGGAAACACCATATATTTT. Residues: CASSILSSGNTIYF. V is TRBV19 and J is TRBJ1-3; D uncertain. Trimming left V 3 bases short and J 0 bases short, with 6 bases between. This CDR3 contains 14 residues. Germline loops: CDR1 LNHDA, CDR2 SQIVND (reference sequence).

This clonotype has ten or more counts. The rearrangement links TRBV12-3 or TRBV12-4 to TRBJ2-7; possible D gene TRBD1, 5 bases. This CDR3 comprises 13 residues. V lost 4 bases and J 3 bases, leaving 10 bases between the germline ends. The CDR3 loop is CASSSGMGYEQYF. The DNA for the CDR3 is TGTGCCAGCAGTTCAGGGATGGGCTACGAGCAGTACTTC.

This clonotype was detected once. This chain connects TRBV6-2 or TRBV6-3 to TRBJ1-1, with no clear D. V was trimmed by 8 bases and J by 4 bases, leaving 17 bases between them. Germline assignment: CDR1 MNHEY and CDR2 SVGEGT. The length of the CDR3 is 14 residues. CDR3 residues: CASSQRGFATEAFF. The CDR3 bases are TGTGCCAGCTCACAAAGAGGGTTTGCCACTGAAGCTTTCTTT.

In this sample, this clonotype turned up a few times. The DNA of the CDR3 is TGTGCTAGTGGTTACCGGTCCGGACTAGCGGGAGTCACCGGGGAGCTGTTTTTT. This translates into CASGYRSGLAGVTGELFF. This rearrangement joins TRBV12-5 to TRBJ2-2; 13 bases align to TRBD2. CDR1 and CDR2 (germline): LGHNT, FRNRAP. This CDR3 is 18 amino acids long. V lost 4 bases to trimming and J lost 4 bases; unmatched junction nucleotides: 9.

This sequence joins TRBV3-1 and TRBJ2-7; D may match TRBD1 or TRBD2 (7 bases each). Germline V CDR1 and CDR2: LGHDT, YNNKEL (reference sequence). V lost 3 bases and J lost 2, with 14 bases in between. This CDR3 region has 15 residues. The CDR3 region has the DNA TGTGCCAGCAGCCAGGTGGCAGGGGGGGCCTACGAGCAGTACTTC. It codes for CASSQVAGGAYEQYF.

This clonotype appeared many times. The chain employs TRBV2 and TRBJ2-2; no clear D. The ends were cut back, 0 bases at V and 7 bases at J, with 12 bases in the middle. CDR1 is SNHLY, CDR2 FYNNEI, per germline. The CDR3 has 15 residues. The CDR3 sequence: CASSEAAAAHGELFF. CDR3 bases: TGTGCCAGCAGTGAAGCGGCGGCAGCCCACGGGGAGCTGTTTTTT.

This clonotype has a count of ten or more. The chain employs TRBV28 and TRBJ1-1; D gene unclear. V was cut by 3 bases and J by 1 base, with 6 bases left in between. This CDR3 is 13 amino acids long. Germline assignment: CDR1 MDHEN and CDR2 SYDVKM. CDR3 loop: CASSFATNTEAFF. The CDR3 DNA reads TGTGCCAGCAGTTTCGCAACGAACACTGAAGCTTTCTTT.

This clonotype has ten or more counts. This sequence joins TRBV7-2 and TRBJ2-5; D uncertain. This CDR3 comprises 16 residues. From germline, CDR1 is SGHTA and CDR2 FQGNSA. The V end was cut by 1 base, the J end by 1 base, with 13 bases between. The CDR3 is CASSLEGLGGQETQYF. The CDR3 coding sequence is TGTGCCAGCAGCTTAGAGGGTTTGGGCGGCCAAGAGACCCAGTACTTC.

In this sample, this clonotype turned up a few times. The junction and the germline gene differ at one end; a read error may be behind it. The CDR3 here is CSVAPGHTF. The CDR3 DNA reads TGCAGCGTTGCGCCGGGACACACATTC. V usage is TRBV29-1 and J usage is TRBJ1-2; perhaps TRBD1 as D (6 bases). Germline V lookup: CDR1 SQVTM, CDR2 ANQGSEA. This CDR3 contains 9 residues. Full variable domain (missing parts from reference TRBV29-1 and TRBJ1-2): SAVISQKPSRDICQRGTSLTIQCQVDSQVTMMFWYRQQPGQSLTLIATANQGSEATYESGFVIDKFPISRPNLTFSTLTVSNMSPEDSSIYLCSVAPGHTFGSGTRLTVV.

The chain combines TRBV28 with TRBJ1-2; 8 nucleotides agree with TRBD1. This CDR3 comprises 15 residues. Germline V gene sequence: CDR1 MDHEN, CDR2 SYDVKM. V lost 4 bases to trimming and J lost 4 bases; unmatched junction nucleotides: 8. The CDR3 loop reads CASSSGQVGGYGYTF. The CDR3 DNA reads as TGTGCCAGCAGTTCGGGACAGGTGGGGGGCTATGGCTACACCTTC.

This clonotype came up a few times. The V and J genes are TRBV20-1 and TRBJ2-7; perhaps TRBD2 as D (6 bases). Per germline, CDR1 DFQATT and CDR2 SNEGSKA (reference sequence). Trimming removed 5 bases at V and 6 bases at J, with 17 bases between. This CDR3 spans 13 amino acids. Here the CDR3 DNA reads TGCAGTGCTCTAAAGGGGCCGGGAGTCGAGCAGTACTTC. This translates into CSALKGPGVEQYF.

The rearrangement links TRBV28 to TRBJ1-4; D remains ambiguous. The CDR3 spans 14 residues. V was clipped by 7 bases and J by 6 bases, with 15 bases between them. CDR1 and CDR2 from the germline V gene are MDHEN and SYDVKM. The CDR3 DNA follows: TGTGCCAGCACCCGGGTACAATTAGATGAAAAACTGTTTTTT. Translation gives CASTRVQLDEKLFF. Variable domain in full (rest from reference TRBV28 and TRBJ1-4): DVKVTQSSRYLVKRTGEKVFLECVQDMDHENMFWYRQDPGLGLRLIYFSYDVKMKEKGDIPEGYSVSREKKERFSLILESASTNQTSMYLCASTRVQLDEKLFFGSGTQLSVL.

This clonotype has ten or more counts. The gene calls are TRBV2 and TRBJ1-1; D is possibly TRBD1 (6 bases). The V and J ends lost 6 bases and 9 bases respectively, with 20 bases between them. Looked up from germline, CDR1 is SNHLY and CDR2 is FYNNEI. This CDR3 has 14 amino acids. The CDR3 DNA is TGTGCCAGCAGGACCCAGGGGATTACCGACCAAGCTTTCTTT. This codes for CASRTQGITDQAFF.

This clonotype was counted many times. The J gene is TRBJ2-7, the V gene TRBV5-1; D remains unclear. The germline CDR1 and CDR2 sequences are SGHRS and YFSETQ. The CDR3 contains 15 residues. The V and J ends lost 1 base and 2 bases respectively, with 13 bases between them. This CDR3 is CASSLKDRPTYEQYF. DNA of the CDR3: TGCGCCAGCAGCTTGAAGGACCGTCCCACCTACGAGCAGTACTTC.

This clonotype has ten or more counts. The chain joins TRBV4-3 to TRBJ1-2; TRBD1 aligns across 7 bases. Germline V gene data show CDR1 as LGHNA and CDR2 as YSLEER. The V gene end was trimmed by 0 bases and the J gene end by 7 bases; junction bases not matched to a gene: 5. This CDR3 has 14 residues. The CDR3 loop reads CASSQDRGTVGYTF. For the CDR3, the DNA is TGCGCCAGCAGCCAAGATCGCGGGACAGTTGGCTACACCTTC.

Only a few counts were recorded for this clonotype. The gene calls are TRBV19 and TRBJ1-6; 9 bases are a match to TRBD1. The junction had 9 bases not matched to a gene; V was cut back by 7 bases and J by 11 bases. Germline CDR1 reads LNHDA; CDR2 reads SQIVND (reference sequence). This CDR3 contains 14 residues. The DNA of the CDR3 is TGTGCCAGTACCCCGGACAGGGGTCGGGCACCCCTCCACTTT. This encodes CASTPDRGRAPLHF.

This clonotype was observed at least ten times. V is TRBV2 and J is TRBJ2-3; tentatively, D is TRBD1 (5 bases). Germline V gene data show CDR1 as SNHLY and CDR2 as FYNNEI. There are 12 residues in the CDR3. V gave up 5 bases and J gave up 9 bases, with 12 bases separating them. CDR3 sequence (DNA): TGTGCCAGCAGTCTGACCGACAGCACGCAGTATTTT. This codes for CASSLTDSTQYF.

The genes are TRBV20-1 and TRBJ2-7; 9 bases agree with TRBD1. This CDR3 spans 13 amino acids. V lost 2 bases to trimming and J lost 6 bases; unmatched junction nucleotides: 5. Looked up from germline, CDR1 is DFQATT and CDR2 is SNEGSKA (reference sequence). In DNA, the CDR3 is TGCAGTGCTAGAATGGACAGGGGTCGCGAGCAGTACTTC. As protein: CSARMDRGREQYF.

The rearrangement links TRBV15 to TRBJ2-5; 11 bases are a match to TRBD2. Germline CDR1 and CDR2: LNHNV and YYDKDF (reference sequence). This CDR3 has 16 amino acids. J lost 4 bases, V lost 3 bases, and 7 bases had no gene match. The CDR3 DNA reads TGTGCCACCAGCAGGGTACTAGCGGGAGAGGGAGAGACCCAGTACTTC. This translates into CATSRVLAGEGETQYF.

Ten or more counts support this clonotype. V is TRBV6-2 or TRBV6-3 and J is TRBJ2-7, with D tentatively TRBD2 (5 bases). The CDR3 extends over 14 amino acids. CDR1 is MNHEY, CDR2 SVGEGT, per germline. Deletions cut 2 bases from V and 2 bases from J, with 10 bases between. The DNA of the CDR3 is TGTGCCAGCAGTTACAGAGAGGGCGCCTACGAGCAGTACTTC. Translated, it gives CASSYREGAYEQYF.

The V and J genes are TRBV5-1 and TRBJ2-7; TRBD2 matches at 10 bases. The CDR3 runs 14 residues. Unmatched junction bases numbered 6, after V lost 5 bases and J lost 4 bases. Germline lookup yields CDR1 SGHRS and CDR2 YFSETQ. The CDR3 DNA sequence: TGCGCCAGCAGTGCATCAGCGGGAGGGTACGAGCAGTACTTC. It translates to CASSASAGGYEQYF.

The chain employs TRBV20-1 and TRBJ2-1; unclear D gene. Germline V gene lookup returns CDR1 DFQATT and CDR2 SNEGSKA (reference sequence). This CDR3 has 12 amino acids. Between the trimmed V and J ends, which lost 1 base and 10 bases, there was a span of 11 bases. This CDR3 is CSARALLREQFF. Written as DNA, the CDR3 is TGCAGTGCTAGAGCTCTCTTAAGAGAGCAGTTCTTC.

The chain combines TRBV3-1 with TRBJ1-5; D ambiguous. The CDR3 extends over 14 amino acids. The germline CDR1 and CDR2 sequences are LGHDT and YNNKEL (reference sequence). The V end lost 1 base, the J end lost 6 bases, and 10 bases lay between the germline ends. Here the CDR3 DNA reads TGTGCCAGCAGCCAAGGGTACTTAGGTCAGCCCCAGCATTTT. Translated, it gives CASSQGYLGQPQHF.

The chain joins TRBV29-1 to TRBJ1-5; TRBD1 aligns across 8 bases. Germline lookup yields CDR1 SQVTM and CDR2 ANQGSEA. V was pared by 6 bases and J by 6 bases, with 7 bases of the junction left unmatched. The CDR3 loop spans 13 amino acids. The CDR3 DNA is TGCAGCGTCACGACAGGGGCCTTTCAGCCCCAGCATTTT. It specifies CSVTTGAFQPQHF. The full variable domain, its missing parts supplied by reference TRBV29-1 and TRBJ1-5, is SAVISQKPSRDICQRGTSLTIQCQVDSQVTMMFWYRQQPGQSLTLIATANQGSEATYESGFVIDKFPISRPNLTFSTLTVSNMSPEDSSIYLCSVTTGAFQPQHFGDGTRLSIL.

This clonotype came up many times. The chain uses TRBV2 and TRBJ2-7; 11 bases align to TRBD2. In germline, CDR1 is SNHLY, CDR2 FYNNEI. The J segment lost 4 bases and the V segment lost 5 bases, leaving 4 bases of the junction unmatched. The CDR3 has 14 residues. CDR3 sequence reads: CASSLAGGQYEQYF. The CDR3 nucleotides are TGTGCCAGCAGTTTAGCGGGAGGGCAGTACGAGCAGTACTTC.

This CDR3 reads CASSPGARGQVGYTF. CDR3 in DNA: TGTGCCAGCAGCCCAGGGGCGAGGGGGCAAGTTGGCTACACCTTC. The chain carries TRBV3-1 and TRBJ1-2; 7 bases are a match to TRBD1. The V gene end was trimmed by 4 bases and the J gene end by 7 bases; junction bases not matched to a gene: 12. Germline loops: CDR1 LGHDT, CDR2 YNNKEL (reference sequence). The CDR3 contains 15 residues.

A note on this clonotype: A much larger clone differs by one base, so this may be a read error. The chain carries TRBV7-8 and TRBJ2-5, with D perhaps TRBD1 or TRBD2 (5 bases each). This CDR3 is built from 14 residues. V lost 5 bases and J 4 bases, leaving 14 bases between the germline ends. Germline V gene data show CDR1 as SGHVS and CDR2 as FQNEAQ. CDR3 residues: CASSRGPNRETQYF. Here the CDR3 DNA reads TGTGCCAGCAGCCGGGGACCGAACCGAGAGACCCAGTACTTC.

The chain joins TRBV4-2 to TRBJ2-5; no clear D gene. V was clipped by 0 bases and J by 2 bases, with 7 bases between them. This CDR3 is built from 14 residues. The germline CDR1 and CDR2 sequences are LGHNA and YNFKEQ. In DNA, the CDR3 is TGTGCCAGCAGCCAAGAAAGTAGGCAAGAGACCCAGTACTTC. It is translated as CASSQESRQETQYF.